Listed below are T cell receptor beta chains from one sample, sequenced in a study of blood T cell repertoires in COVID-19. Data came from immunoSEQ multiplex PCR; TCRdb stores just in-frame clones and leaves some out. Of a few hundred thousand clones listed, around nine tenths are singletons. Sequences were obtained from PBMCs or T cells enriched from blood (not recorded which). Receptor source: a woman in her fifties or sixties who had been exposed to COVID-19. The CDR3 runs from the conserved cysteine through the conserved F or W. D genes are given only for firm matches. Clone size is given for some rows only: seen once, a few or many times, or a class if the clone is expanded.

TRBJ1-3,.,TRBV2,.,TGTGCCAGCAGTAGACAGTTCGTCTCTGGAAACACCATATATTTT,CASSRQFVSGNTIYF
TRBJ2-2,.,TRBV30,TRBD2,TGTGCCTGGGCCCCGCTAGCGGGCGGAAACACCGGGGAGCTGTTTTTT,CAWAPLAGGNTGELFF
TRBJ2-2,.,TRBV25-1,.,TGTGCCAGCAGTGAATCCCAGGGTGGCACCGGGGAGCTGTTTTTT,CASSESQGGTGELFF
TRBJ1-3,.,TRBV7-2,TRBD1,TGTGCCAGCAGCTTGGGGACAGGGACTGGAAACACCATATATTTT,CASSLGTGTGNTIYF
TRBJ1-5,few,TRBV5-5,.,TGTGCCAGCAGCTTGGAGGGGGTGGTGAGCAATCAGCCCCAGCATTTT,CASSLEGVVSNQPQHF
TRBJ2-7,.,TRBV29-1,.,TGCAGCGTTGAAGCTGAGACATTCAGCAGCAACGAGCAGTACTTC,CSVEAETFSSNEQYF
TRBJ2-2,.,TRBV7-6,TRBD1,TGTGCCAGCAGCCCCCGCGGGGGACAGGGTAACGGGGAGCTGTTTTTT,CASSPRGGQGNGELFF
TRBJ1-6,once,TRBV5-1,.,TGCGCCAGCAGAGGTACCGGGGGGTACTCACCCCTCCACTTT,CASRGTGGYSPLHF
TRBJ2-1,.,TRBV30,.,TGTGCCTGGACATCAGGGGGCGGGGGAAACAATGAGCAGTTCTTC,CAWTSGGGGNNEQFF
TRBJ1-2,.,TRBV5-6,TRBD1,TGTGCCAGCAGGCGCTATGACAGGGCCGTCTATGGCTACACCTTC,CASRRYDRAVYGYTF
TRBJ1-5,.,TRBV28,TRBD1,TGTGCCAGCAGGGTGACAGGGGGCGCCTCCTCGCCCCAGCATTTT,CASRVTGGASSPQHF
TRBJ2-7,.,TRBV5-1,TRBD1,TGCGCCAGCAGCTTGGGGGACAGGAGCTCCTACGAGCAGTACTTC,CASSLGDRSSYEQYF
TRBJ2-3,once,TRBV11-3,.,TGTGCCAGCAGTCCCGGGGACTTCTCGGATACGCAGTATTTT,CASSPGDFSDTQYF
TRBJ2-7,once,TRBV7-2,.,TGTGCCCGCAAAGGGGGCGGGCGGGGTTCCTTTCGCGAGCAGTACTTC,CARKGGGRGSFREQYF
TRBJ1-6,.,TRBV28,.,TGTGCCAGCAGCGGCCGGTCAGGTGGCGGGGAGGCACCCCTCCACTTT,CASSGRSGGGEAPLHF
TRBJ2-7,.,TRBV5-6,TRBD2,TGTGCCAGCAGCTTGGGGTTATGGCGGGGGGGCCTCGACGAGCAGTACTTC,CASSLGLWRGGLDEQYF
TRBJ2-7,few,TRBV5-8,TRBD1,TGTGCCAGCAGCACTGGACAGGGGGCCCCTCGGCAGTACTTC,CASSTGQGAPRQYF
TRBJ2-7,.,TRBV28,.,TGTGCCAGCAGTTTATGGACAGACCCAAGGGACTTC,CASSLWTDPRDF
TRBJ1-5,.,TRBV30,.,TGTGCCTGGAGTGTAGCACCAAACAATCAGCCCCAGCATTTT,CAWSVAPNNQPQHF
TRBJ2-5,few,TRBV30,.,TGTGCCTGGAGTGTTACTAGGGGGGAGACCCAGTACTTC,CAWSVTRGETQYF
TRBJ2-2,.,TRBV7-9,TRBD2,TGTGCCAGCAACTTGGCTGGCGGGAGCGGGGAGCTGTTTTTT,CASNLAGGSGELFF
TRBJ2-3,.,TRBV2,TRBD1,TGTGCCAGCAGGGCAGGGGGCCTCACAGATACGCAGTATTTT,CASRAGGLTDTQYF
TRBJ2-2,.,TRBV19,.,TGTGCCAGTAGTAGACAGACGGACACCGGGGAGCTGTTTTTT,CASSRQTDTGELFF
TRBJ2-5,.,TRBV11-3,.,TGTGCCAGCAGCACCATGAGTCCAAAGACAGAACAAGAGACCCAGTACTTC,CASSTMSPKTEQETQYF
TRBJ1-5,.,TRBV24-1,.,TGTGCCACCAGTGACGACACGACCGGCAATCAGCCCCAGCATTTT,CATSDDTTGNQPQHF
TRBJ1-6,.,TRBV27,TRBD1,TGTGCCAGCGGCGGGACAGCTAATTCACCCCTCCACTTT,CASGGTANSPLHF
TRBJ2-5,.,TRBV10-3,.,TGTGCCATCAGTGAAGGGGGGGGAACCCAGTACTTC,CAISEGGGTQYF
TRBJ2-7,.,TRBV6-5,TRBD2,TGTGCCAGCAGGGCTAGCGGGGACTACGAGCAGTACTTC,CASRASGDYEQYF
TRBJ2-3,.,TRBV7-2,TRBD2,TGTGCCAGCAGCTTCGGGACTAGCGGGGGACGGGGTACGCAGTATTTT,CASSFGTSGGRGTQYF
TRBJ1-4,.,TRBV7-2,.,TGTGCCAGCAGCTTAGATCGCGGGGAACTGTTTTTT,CASSLDRGELFF
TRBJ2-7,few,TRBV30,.,TGTGCCTGGAGTAAAGAGACAGGCCCCTACGAGCAGTACTTC,CAWSKETGPYEQYF
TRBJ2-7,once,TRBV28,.,TGTGCCAGCGCTAGGTTACGTGTGGAGCAGTACTTC,CASARLRVEQYF
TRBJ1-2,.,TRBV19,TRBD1,TGTGCCAGTAGTCCCTGGGACAGAAACTATGGCTACACCTTC,CASSPWDRNYGYTF
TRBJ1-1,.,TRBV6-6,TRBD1,TGTGCCAGCAGTGGGACAGTCTACACTGAAGCTTTCTTT,CASSGTVYTEAFF
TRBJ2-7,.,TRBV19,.,TGTGCCAGTAGTATTCAGGGATGGGCCTACGAGCAGTACTTC,CASSIQGWAYEQYF
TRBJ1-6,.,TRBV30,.,TGTGCCTGGAGTGTGTCGGGTTCACCCCTCCACTTT,CAWSVSGSPLHF
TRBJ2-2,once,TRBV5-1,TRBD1,TGCGCCAGCAGCCTGAACAGGGGGGAAACCGGGGAGCTGTTTTTT,CASSLNRGETGELFF
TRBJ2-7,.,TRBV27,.,TGTGCCAGCGGGAGGGACAGGTCTTCCTACGAGCAGTACTTC,CASGRDRSSYEQYF
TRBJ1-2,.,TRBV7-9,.,TGTGCCAGCAGCTTAGACCAATCTCGCCGCCGGGGCTATGGCTACACCTTC,CASSLDQSRRRGYGYTF
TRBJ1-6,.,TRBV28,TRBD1,TGTGCCAGCAGTGACCCAGGGGGCGTGAATTCACCCCTCCACTTT,CASSDPGGVNSPLHF
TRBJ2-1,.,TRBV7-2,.,TGTGCCAGCAGACTCCGGGGTGAGCAGTTCTTC,CASRLRGEQFF
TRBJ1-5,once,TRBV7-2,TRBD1,TGTGCCAGCAGCAACCGACAGGGTAATCAGCCCCAGCATTTT,CASSNRQGNQPQHF
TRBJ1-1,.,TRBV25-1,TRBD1,TGTGCCACGACAACAGGGGTTTCTGAAGCTTTCTTT,CATTTGVSEAFF
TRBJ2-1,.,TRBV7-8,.,TGTGCCAGCAGCCTTCAGGGCAATGAGCAGTTCTTC,CASSLQGNEQFF
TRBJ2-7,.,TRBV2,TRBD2,TGTGCCAGCAGTCATACTAGCGGGGGCTACGAGCAGTACTTC,CASSHTSGGYEQYF
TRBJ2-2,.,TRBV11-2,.,TGTGCCAGCAGCTTAGTGACAGCATCGAACACCGGGGAGCTGTTTTTT,CASSLVTASNTGELFF
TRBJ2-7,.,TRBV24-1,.,TGTGCCACCAGTGATTCCTCGGGGTACGAGCAGTACTTC,CATSDSSGYEQYF
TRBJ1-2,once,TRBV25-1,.,TGTGCCAGCAGTGAAGCAAGACTAGCGGGCTACACCTTC,CASSEARLAGYTF
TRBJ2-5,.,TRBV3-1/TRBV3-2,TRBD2,TGTGCCAGCAGCCAAAGGCGGGGGGGCATAGAGACCCAGTACTTC,CASSQRRGGIETQYF
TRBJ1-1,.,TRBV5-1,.,TGCGCCAGCAGCTGGGGCAGCAGCACTGAAGCTTTCTTT,CASSWGSSTEAFF
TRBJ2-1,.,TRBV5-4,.,TGTGCCAGCAGCTTGGAGGCGTTGAGGGCGGCCAATGAGCAGTTCTTC,CASSLEALRAANEQFF
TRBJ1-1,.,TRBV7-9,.,TGTGCCAGCAGCCCCCAGACAGACATGAACACTGAAGCTTTCTTT,CASSPQTDMNTEAFF
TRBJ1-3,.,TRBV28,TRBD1,TGTGCCAGCAGTGCCAGGGGGCGCGGAAACACCATATATTTT,CASSARGRGNTIYF
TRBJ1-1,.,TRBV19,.,TGTGCCAGTAGTATAGGGGCGGGGACCACTGAAGCTTTCTTT,CASSIGAGTTEAFF